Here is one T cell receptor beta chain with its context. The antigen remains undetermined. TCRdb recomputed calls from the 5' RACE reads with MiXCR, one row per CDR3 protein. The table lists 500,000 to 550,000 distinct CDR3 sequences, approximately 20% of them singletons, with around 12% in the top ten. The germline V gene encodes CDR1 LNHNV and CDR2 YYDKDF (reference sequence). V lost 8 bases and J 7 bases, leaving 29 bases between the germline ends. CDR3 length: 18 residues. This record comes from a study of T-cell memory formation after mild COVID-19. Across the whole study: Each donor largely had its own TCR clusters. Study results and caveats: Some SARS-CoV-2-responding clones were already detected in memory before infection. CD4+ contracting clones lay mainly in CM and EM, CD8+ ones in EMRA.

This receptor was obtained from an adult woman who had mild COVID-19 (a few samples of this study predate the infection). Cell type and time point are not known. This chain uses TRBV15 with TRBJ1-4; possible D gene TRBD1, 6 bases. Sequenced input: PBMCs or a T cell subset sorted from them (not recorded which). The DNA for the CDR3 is TGTGCCACCGAAGGGAACGGCCAACAGGGATTCCTAGGTGAAAAACTGTTTTTT. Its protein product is CATEGNGQQGFLGEKLFF.